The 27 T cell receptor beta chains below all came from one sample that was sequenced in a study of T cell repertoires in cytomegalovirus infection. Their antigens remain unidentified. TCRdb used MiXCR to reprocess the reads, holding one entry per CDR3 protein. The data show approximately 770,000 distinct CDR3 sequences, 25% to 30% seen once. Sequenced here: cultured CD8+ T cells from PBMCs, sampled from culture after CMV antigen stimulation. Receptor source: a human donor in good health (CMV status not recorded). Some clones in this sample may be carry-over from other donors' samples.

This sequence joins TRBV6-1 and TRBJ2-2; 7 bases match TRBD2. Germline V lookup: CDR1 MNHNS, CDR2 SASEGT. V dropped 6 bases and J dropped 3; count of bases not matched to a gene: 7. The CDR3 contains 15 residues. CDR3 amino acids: CASRSGARDTGELFF. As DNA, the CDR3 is TGTGCCAGCAGAAGCGGGGCCAGGGACACCGGGGAGCTGTTTTTT.

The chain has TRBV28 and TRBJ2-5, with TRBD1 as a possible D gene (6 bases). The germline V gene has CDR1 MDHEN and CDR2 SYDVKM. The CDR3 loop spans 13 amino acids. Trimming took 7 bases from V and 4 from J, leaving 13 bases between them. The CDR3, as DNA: TGTGCCAGCACGGAACAGGGACGAGAGACCCAGTACTTC. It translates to CASTEQGRETQYF.

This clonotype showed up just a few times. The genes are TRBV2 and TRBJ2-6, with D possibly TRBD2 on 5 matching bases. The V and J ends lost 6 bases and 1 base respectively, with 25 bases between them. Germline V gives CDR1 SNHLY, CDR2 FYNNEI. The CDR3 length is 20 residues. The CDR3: CASSESGPSWRGSGANVLTF. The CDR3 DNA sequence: TGTGCCAGCAGCGAGTCGGGCCCATCATGGCGCGGGTCTGGGGCCAACGTCCTGACTTTC.

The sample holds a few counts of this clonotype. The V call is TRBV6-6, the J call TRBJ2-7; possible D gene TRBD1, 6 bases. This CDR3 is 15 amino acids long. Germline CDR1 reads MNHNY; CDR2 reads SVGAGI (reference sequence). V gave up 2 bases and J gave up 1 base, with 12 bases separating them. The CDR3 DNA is TGTGCCAGCAGTTACGCACCAGGGGTTTCCTACGAGCAGTACTTC. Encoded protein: CASSYAPGVSYEQYF.

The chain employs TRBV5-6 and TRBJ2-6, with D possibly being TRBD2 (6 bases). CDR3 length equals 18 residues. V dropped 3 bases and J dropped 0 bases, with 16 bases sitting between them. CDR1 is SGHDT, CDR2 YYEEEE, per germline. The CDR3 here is CASSSWAGPISGANVLTF. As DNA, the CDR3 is TGTGCCAGCAGCTCCTGGGCGGGACCTATCTCTGGGGCCAACGTCCTGACTTTC.

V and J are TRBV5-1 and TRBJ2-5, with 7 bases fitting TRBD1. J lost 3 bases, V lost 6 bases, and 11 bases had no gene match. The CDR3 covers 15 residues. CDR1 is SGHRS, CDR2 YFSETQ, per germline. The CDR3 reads CASKKGDSKKETQYF. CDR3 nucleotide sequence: TGCGCCAGCAAAAAAGGGGACAGTAAAAAAGAGACCCAGTACTTC.

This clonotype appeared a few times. The CDR3 DNA is TGTGCCAGCAGTTCTCCGGGACACAGCTACGAGCAGTACTTC. This sequence encodes CASSSPGHSYEQYF. This chain connects TRBV12-3 or TRBV12-4 to TRBJ2-7; perhaps TRBD1 as D (6 bases). There are 14 residues in the CDR3. Trimming took 4 bases from V and 3 from J, leaving 13 bases between them.

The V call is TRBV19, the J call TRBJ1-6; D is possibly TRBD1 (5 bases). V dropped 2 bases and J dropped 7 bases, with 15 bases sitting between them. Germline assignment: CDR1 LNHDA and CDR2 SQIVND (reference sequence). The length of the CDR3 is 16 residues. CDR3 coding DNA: TGTGCCAGTAGTATATATCTCGACAGAGTCAATTCACCCCTCCACTTT. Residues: CASSIYLDRVNSPLHF.

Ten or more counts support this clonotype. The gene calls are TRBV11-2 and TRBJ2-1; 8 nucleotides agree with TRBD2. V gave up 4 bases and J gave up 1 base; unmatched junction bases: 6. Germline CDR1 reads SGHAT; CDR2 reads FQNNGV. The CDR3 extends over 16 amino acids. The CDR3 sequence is CASSSPGRGSYNEQFF. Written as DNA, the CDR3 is TGTGCCAGCAGCTCCCCCGGGAGGGGGTCCTACAATGAGCAGTTCTTC.

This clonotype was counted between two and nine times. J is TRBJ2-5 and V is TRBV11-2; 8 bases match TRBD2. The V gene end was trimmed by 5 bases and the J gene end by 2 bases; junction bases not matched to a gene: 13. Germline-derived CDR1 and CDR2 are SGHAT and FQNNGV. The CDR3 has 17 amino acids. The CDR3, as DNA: TGTGCCAGCAGCCCGACGCGGCTAGCGGGCGGGCAAGAGACCCAGTACTTC. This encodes CASSPTRLAGGQETQYF.

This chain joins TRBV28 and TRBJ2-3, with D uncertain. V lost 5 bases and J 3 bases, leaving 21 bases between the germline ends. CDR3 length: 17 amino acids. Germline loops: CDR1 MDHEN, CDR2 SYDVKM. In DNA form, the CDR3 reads TGTGCCAGCAGTGACGGAGAGTACAGACGAGGAACAGATACGCAGTATTTT. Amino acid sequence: CASSDGEYRRGTDTQYF.

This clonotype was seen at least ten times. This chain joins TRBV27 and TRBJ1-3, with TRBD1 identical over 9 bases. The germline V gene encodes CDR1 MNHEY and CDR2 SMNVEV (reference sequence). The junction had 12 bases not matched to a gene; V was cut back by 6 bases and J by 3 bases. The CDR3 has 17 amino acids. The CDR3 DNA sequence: TGTGCCAGCAGCCCTCTTCCGGGACAGGGTTATGGAAACACCATATATTTT. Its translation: CASSPLPGQGYGNTIYF.

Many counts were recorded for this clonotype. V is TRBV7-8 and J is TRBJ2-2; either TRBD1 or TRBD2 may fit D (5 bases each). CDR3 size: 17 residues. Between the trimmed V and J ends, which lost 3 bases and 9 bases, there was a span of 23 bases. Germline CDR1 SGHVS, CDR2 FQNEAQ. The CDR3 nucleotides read TGTGCCAGCAGCTTGGGGACCTTGGGGCGCGGCGTCTGGGAGCTGTTTTTT. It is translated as CASSLGTLGRGVWELFF.

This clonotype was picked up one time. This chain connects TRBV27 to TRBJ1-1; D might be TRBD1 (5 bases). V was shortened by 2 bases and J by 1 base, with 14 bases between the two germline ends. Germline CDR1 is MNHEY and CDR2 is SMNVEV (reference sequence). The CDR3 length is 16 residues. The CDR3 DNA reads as TGTGCCAGCAGTTTAATAGGGGCTCAGGGGAACACTGAAGCTTTCTTT. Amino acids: CASSLIGAQGNTEAFF.

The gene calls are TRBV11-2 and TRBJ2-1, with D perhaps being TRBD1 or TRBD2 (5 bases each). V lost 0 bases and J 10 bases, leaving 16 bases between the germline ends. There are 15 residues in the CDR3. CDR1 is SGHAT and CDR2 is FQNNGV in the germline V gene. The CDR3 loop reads CASSLDMVWDEEQFF. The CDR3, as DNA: TGTGCCAGCAGCTTAGATATGGTCTGGGACGAGGAGCAGTTCTTC.

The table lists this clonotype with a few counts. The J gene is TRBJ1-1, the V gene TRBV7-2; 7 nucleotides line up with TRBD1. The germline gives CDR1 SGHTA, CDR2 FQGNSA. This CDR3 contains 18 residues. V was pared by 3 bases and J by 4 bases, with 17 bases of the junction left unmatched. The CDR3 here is CASSFSRPPTGATTEAFF. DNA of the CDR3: TGTGCCAGCAGCTTTAGTAGGCCCCCTACAGGGGCTACCACTGAAGCTTTCTTT. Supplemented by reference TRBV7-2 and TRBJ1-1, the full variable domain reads GAGVSQSPSNKVTEKGKDVELRCDPISGHTALYWYRQSLGQGLEFLIYFQGNSAPDKSGLPSDRFSAERTGGSVSTLTIQRTQQEDSAVYLCASSFSRPPTGATTEAFFGQGTRLTVV.

This CDR3 reads CASSLEQGRYEQYF. Written as DNA, the CDR3 is TGTGCCAGCAGCTTAGAACAGGGCCGCTACGAGCAGTACTTC. The gene calls are TRBV7-9 and TRBJ2-7; possibly TRBD1 for D (6 bases). This CDR3 region has 14 residues. In germline, CDR1 is SEHNR, CDR2 FQNEAQ (reference sequence). V gave up 1 base and J gave up 3 bases, with 10 bases separating them.

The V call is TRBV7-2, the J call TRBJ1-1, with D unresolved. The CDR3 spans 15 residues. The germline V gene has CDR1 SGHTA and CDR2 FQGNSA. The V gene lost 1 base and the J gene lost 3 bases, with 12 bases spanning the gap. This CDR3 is CASSLEFLEHTEAFF. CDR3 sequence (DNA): TGTGCCAGCAGCTTAGAATTCCTGGAGCACACTGAAGCTTTCTTT.

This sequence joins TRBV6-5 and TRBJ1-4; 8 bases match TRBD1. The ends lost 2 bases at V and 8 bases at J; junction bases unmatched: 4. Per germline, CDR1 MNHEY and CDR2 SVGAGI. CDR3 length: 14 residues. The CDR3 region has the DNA TGTGCCAGCAGTTACGGACAGGGACGGGAAAAACTGTTTTTT. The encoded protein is CASSYGQGREKLFF.

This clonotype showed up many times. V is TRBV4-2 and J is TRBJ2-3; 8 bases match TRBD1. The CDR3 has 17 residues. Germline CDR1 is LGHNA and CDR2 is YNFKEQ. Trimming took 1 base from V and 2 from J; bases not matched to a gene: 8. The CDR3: CASSQGGQGDFTDTQYF. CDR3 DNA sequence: TGTGCCAGCAGCCAAGGAGGACAGGGAGATTTCACAGATACGCAGTATTTT.

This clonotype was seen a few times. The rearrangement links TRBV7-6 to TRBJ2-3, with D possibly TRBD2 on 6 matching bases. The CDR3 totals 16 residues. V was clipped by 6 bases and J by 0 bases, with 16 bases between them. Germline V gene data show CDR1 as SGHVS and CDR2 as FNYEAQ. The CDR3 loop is CASSFTGDSSTDTQYF. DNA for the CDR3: TGTGCCAGCAGTTTTACGGGGGATTCAAGCACAGATACGCAGTATTTT.

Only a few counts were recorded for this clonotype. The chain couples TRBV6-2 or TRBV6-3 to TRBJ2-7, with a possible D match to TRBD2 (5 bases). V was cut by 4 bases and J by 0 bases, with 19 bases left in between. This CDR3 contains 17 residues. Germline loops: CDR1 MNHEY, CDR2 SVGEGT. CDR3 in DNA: TGTGCCAGCAGTTCCAACCGGGATTTCCTTAGCTCCTACGAGCAGTACGTC. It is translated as CASSSNRDFLSSYEQYV.

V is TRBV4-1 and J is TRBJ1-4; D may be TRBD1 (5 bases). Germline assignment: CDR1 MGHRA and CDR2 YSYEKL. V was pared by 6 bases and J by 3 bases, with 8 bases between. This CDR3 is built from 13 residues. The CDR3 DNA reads TGCGCCAGCAGGAGGGGATCTAATGAAAAACTGTTTTTT. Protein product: CASRRGSNEKLFF.

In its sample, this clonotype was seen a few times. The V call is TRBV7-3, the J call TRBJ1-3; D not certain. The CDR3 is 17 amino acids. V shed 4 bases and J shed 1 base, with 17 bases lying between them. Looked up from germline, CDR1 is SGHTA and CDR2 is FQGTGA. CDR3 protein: CASSSLKGVTSGNTIYF. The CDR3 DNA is TGTGCCAGCAGCTCCCTAAAGGGCGTGACATCTGGAAACACCATATATTTT.

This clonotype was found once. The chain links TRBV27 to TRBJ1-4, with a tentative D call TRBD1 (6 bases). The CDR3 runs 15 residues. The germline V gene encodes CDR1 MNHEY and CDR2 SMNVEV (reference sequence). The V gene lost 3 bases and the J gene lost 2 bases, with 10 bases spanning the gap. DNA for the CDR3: TGTGCCAGCAGTTTGGCAGGGGTGACTAATGAAAAACTGTTTTTT. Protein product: CASSLAGVTNEKLFF.

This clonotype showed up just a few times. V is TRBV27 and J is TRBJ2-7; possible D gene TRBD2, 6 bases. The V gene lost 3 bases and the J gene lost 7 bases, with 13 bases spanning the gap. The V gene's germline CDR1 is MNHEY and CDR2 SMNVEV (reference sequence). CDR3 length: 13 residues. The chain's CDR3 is CASSLTQREEQYV. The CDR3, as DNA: TGTGCCAGCAGTTTGACCCAACGGGAGGAGCAGTACGTC.

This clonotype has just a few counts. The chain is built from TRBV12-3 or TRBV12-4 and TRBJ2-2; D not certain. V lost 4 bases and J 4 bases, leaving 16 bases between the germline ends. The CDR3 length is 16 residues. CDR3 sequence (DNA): TGTGCCAGCAGTTCCCCTACCCAGTGGGGCACCGGGGAGCTGTTTTTT. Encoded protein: CASSSPTQWGTGELFF.